The 5 T cell receptor beta chains in this list originate from one sample, sequenced in a study of CD8 T cells in Susac syndrome. Random hexamers primed reverse transcription of about 0.5 to 1 ug RNA. TCRdb analysed the immunoSEQ multiplex PCR reads with MiXCR anew, one entry per CDR3 protein. The sample shows about 140,000 distinct CDR3 sequences, approximately 95% of them seen only once. The sequenced sample was CD8+ T cells from PBMCs. Receptor source: a human donor in good health.

The chain joins TRBV20-1 to TRBJ2-5; D uncertain. Germline V gene data show CDR1 as DFQATT and CDR2 as SNEGSKA (reference sequence). CDR3 size: 13 residues. V lost 1 base to trimming and J lost 2 bases, with 8 bases between them. CDR3 DNA sequence: TGCAGTGCTAGAGTCGAAAATCAAGAGACCCAGTACTTC. It encodes CSARVENQETQYF.

The V call is TRBV30, the J call TRBJ1-1; 7 nucleotides align to TRBD1. The germline V gene has CDR1 GTSNPN and CDR2 SVGIG (reference sequence). Unmatched junction bases numbered 8, after V lost 1 base and J lost 3 bases. The CDR3 totals 15 residues. This chain's CDR3 is CAWSEETGFDTEAFF. Written as DNA, the CDR3 is TGTGCCTGGAGTGAAGAGACAGGGTTTGACACTGAAGCTTTCTTT.

V usage is TRBV2 and J usage is TRBJ2-4; TRBD1 matches 12 bases. V shed 6 bases, J shed 9 bases, and the junction held 12 bases outside the gene matches. The CDR3 runs to 16 residues. CDR1 is SNHLY and CDR2 is FYNNEI in the germline V gene. The CDR3 sequence is CASSVPGTGGESIQYF. The CDR3 DNA reads TGTGCCAGCAGCGTTCCCGGGACAGGGGGCGAAAGCATTCAGTACTTC.

J is TRBJ2-5 and V is TRBV29-1; TRBD2 matches at 9 bases. The CDR3 totals 19 residues. Germline assignment: CDR1 SQVTM and CDR2 ANQGSEA. J lost 5 bases, V lost 0 bases, and 19 bases had no gene match. The CDR3 region is CSVEDLGGRDEDSRETQYF. The CDR3 DNA reads as TGCAGCGTTGAAGATCTGGGCGGGAGGGACGAAGACTCACGGGAGACCCAGTACTTC.

The chain combines TRBV7-3 with TRBJ2-6; possibly TRBD1 or TRBD2 for D (5 bases each). The germline V gene has CDR1 SGHTA and CDR2 FQGTGA. The germline V and J ends were trimmed by 1 base and 0 bases, with 13 bases remaining between them. This CDR3 is 18 amino acids long. CDR3 sequence (DNA): TGTGCCAGCAGCTTAAGAGGTCCAGGGACCTCTGGGGCCAACGTCCTGACTTTC. Its translation is CASSLRGPGTSGANVLTF.